This T cell receptor beta chain was sequenced in a study of CD8 T cells in Susac syndrome (dated by TCRdb to between 2017 and 2020). In the study overall: The study used repertoire sequencing to test whether antigen drove CD8+ T cell activation and differentiation in Susac syndrome. The full study reports these points: The number of individuals in the TCR sequencing and HLA analysis was recognized as being relatively small.

High-throughput TCR beta sequencing profiled peripheral blood CD8+ and CD4+ T cells from healthy donors, Susac syndrome patients and multiple sclerosis patients. The multiple sclerosis controls were treatment-naive patients who had stable or active relapsing-remitting disease and met the revised McDonald criteria. Bulk CD8+ and CD4+ T cells were purified by magnetic negative isolation, while CD8+ TEMRA cells were enriched using FACS. Blood was collected in EDTA tubes and processed within 24 hours, with PBMCs isolated through density gradient centrifugation. PBMCs destined for TCR sequencing were cryopreserved in liquid nitrogen and later thawed in a 37 °C water bath. The sorted or isolated CD4+, CD8+ and CD8+ TEMRA cells reached a purity of at least 90%. For this clonotype: Its target antigen remains unknown. The record has no base qualities; no much larger clone is one base away.

The CDR3 has 15 amino acids, counting the end cysteine and phenylalanine. Only CDR3 DNA is held: 45 bases, read in frame from base 1. In the germline V gene, CDR1 corresponds to SGHTA and CDR2 to FQGTGA. Relative to germline, V is missing 4 bases and J is missing 3 bases, with 3 bases of the junction outside any gene match. RNA was extracted using the RNeasy kit, and roughly 0.5 to 1 ug of the RNA was reverse transcribed with random hexamers. The immunoSEQ multiplex PCR assay, which covers 54 Vbeta and 13 Jbeta segments, was used to amplify TCR beta CDR3 regions. PCR amplification bias was corrected by using a synthetic template baseline for primer optimization and computational correction. For the original study's pipeline: Reads were annotated to V, D and J genes according to IMGT and were analyzed with immunoSEQ Analyzer, with only productive sequences retained. Clonality was computed as one minus Shannon entropy normalized by log2 of the number of productive unique sequences. For each patient and control, public and private clones were evaluated among the 100 most prevalent clones. Clones were defined as Susac-specific when absent from the healthy and MS cohorts, from 1,000 to 1,100 published viral clones and from other ImmuneACCESS disease sequences. TCRdb reprocessed the public reads (quality trimming at Q25 with fastp, clone calling with MiXCR) and kept in-frame beta chains. Identical CDR3 protein sequences are pooled into one entry, listed with their most common genes and DNA. TCRdb, not the original authors, processed these V and J calls. This sample has fewer than 150,000 distinct CDR3 sequences in its table, and 90% to 95% of those were observed once. The ten largest clones capture approximately 0.093% of the sample.

The sequenced sample was CD4+ T cells from PBMCs. The chain links TRBV7-3 with TRBJ1-3; the junction holds 10 bases that match TRBD1. The clonotype originates from a human donor with multiple sclerosis. The CDR3 region reads CASSSTGGFGNTIYF. The DNA is as follows: TGTGCCAGCAGCTCGACAGGGGGCTTTGGAAACACCATATATTTT. Joined to the reference TRBV7-3 and TRBJ1-3 proteins, this CDR3 gives the full variable domain: GAGVSQTPSNKVTEKGKYVELRCDPISGHTALYWYRQSLGQGPEFLIYFQGTGAADDSGLPNDRFFAVRPEGSVSTLKIQRTERGDSAVYLCASSSTGGFGNTIYFGEGSWLTVV.